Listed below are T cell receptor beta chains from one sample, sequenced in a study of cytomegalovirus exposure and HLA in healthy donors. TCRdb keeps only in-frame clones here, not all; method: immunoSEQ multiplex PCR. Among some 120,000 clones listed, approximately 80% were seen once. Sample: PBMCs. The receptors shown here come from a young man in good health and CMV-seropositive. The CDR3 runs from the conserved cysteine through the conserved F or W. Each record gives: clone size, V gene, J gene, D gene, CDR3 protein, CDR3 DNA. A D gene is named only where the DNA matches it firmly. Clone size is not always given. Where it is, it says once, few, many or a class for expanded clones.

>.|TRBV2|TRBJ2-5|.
CASSSDRQETQYF
TGTGCCAGCAGTTCCGACAGGCAAGAGACCCAGTACTTC
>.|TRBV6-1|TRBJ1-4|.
CAGGRGASSEKLFF
TGTGCGGGTGGGCGGGGGGCATCATCTGAAAAACTGTTTTTT
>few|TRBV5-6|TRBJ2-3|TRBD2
CASSLLSLAGGRSTDTQYF
TGTGCCAGCAGCTTGTTGTCCCTAGCGGGGGGGCGGAGCACAGATACGCAGTATTTT
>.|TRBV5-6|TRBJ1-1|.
CASSWGVPNTEAFF
TGTGCCAGCAGCTGGGGGGTCCCGAACACTGAAGCTTTCTTT
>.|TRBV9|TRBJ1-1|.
CASSPPPTRPTGTEAFF
TGTGCCAGCAGCCCCCCCCCGACACGCCCTACGGGGACTGAAGCTTTCTTT
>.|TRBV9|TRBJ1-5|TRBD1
CASSAGQGAEGNQPQHF
TGTGCCAGCAGCGCTGGACAGGGGGCTGAGGGCAATCAGCCCCAGCATTTT
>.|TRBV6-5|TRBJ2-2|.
CASSMTGANTGELFF
TGTGCCAGCAGCATGACAGGCGCTAACACCGGGGAGCTGTTTTTT
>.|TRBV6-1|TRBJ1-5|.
CASSGMGLEPQHF
TGTGCCAGCAGTGGCATGGGGCTGGAGCCCCAGCATTTT
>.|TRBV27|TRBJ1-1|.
CASSPRQVLLYLNTEAFF
TGTGCCAGCAGTCCTCGACAGGTATTACTGTATTTGAACACTGAAGCTTTCTTT
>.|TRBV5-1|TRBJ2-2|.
CASSLLVRVRELFF
TGCGCCAGCAGCCTGCTTGTGAGGGTCCGGGAGCTGTTTTTT
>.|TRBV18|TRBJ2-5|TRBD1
CASSRSNPGQEETQYF
TGTGCCAGCTCACGCAGTAATCCGGGACAGGAAGAGACCCAGTACTTC
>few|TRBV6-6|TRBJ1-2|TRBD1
CASSPPGGGYTF
TGTGCCAGCAGCCCTCCAGGGGGCGGCTACACCTTC
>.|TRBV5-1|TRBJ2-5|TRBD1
CASSGGTGVVGETQYF
TGCGCCAGCAGCGGGGGGACAGGGGTGGTCGGAGAGACCCAGTACTTC
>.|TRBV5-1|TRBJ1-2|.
CASSLGVTSADGYTF
TGCGCCAGCAGCTTGGGAGTAACGTCGGCGGATGGCTACACCTTC
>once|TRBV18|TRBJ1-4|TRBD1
CASSPYGTGNEKLFF
TGTGCCAGCTCACCATACGGGACAGGGAATGAAAAACTGTTTTTT
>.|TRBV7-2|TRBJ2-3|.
CASSLGPGGDTQYF
TGTGCCAGCAGCTTAGGTCCCGGGGGAGATACGCAGTATTTT
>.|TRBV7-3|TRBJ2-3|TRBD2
CASSLARGSTDTQYF
TGTGCCAGCAGCTTAGCGCGGGGGAGCACAGATACGCAGTATTTT
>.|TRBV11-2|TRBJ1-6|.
CASSYKNSPLHF
TGTGCCAGCAGCTACAAGAATTCACCCCTCCACTTT
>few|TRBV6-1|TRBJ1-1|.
CASSEVWREAEAFF
TGTGCCAGCAGTGAGGTTTGGAGGGAAGCTGAAGCTTTCTTT
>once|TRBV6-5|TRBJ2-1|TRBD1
CASSFGQGRINEQFF
TGTGCCAGCAGTTTTGGACAGGGGAGAATCAATGAGCAGTTCTTC
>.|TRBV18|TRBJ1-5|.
CASSPEDRLPDQPQHF
TGTGCCAGCTCACCAGAGGACAGACTACCCGATCAGCCCCAGCATTTT
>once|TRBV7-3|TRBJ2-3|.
CASSLSRGTDTQYF
TGTGCCAGCAGCTTATCCAGGGGAACAGATACGCAGTATTTT
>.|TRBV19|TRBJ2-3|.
CASRGRDTYTDTQYF
TGTGCCTCCCGGGGCCGGGACACTTACACAGATACGCAGTATTTT
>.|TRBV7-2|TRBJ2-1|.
CASSLAMRSSYNEQFF
TGTGCCAGCAGCTTAGCGATGCGGAGCTCCTACAATGAGCAGTTCTTC
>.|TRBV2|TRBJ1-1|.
CASSRGTEAFF
TGTGCCAGCAGTCGGGGCACTGAAGCTTTCTTT
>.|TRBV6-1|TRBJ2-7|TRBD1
CASRDRVGEQYF
TGTGCCAGCAGGGACAGGGTTGGGGAGCAGTACTTC
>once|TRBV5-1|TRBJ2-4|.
CASSLTLGAKNIQYF
TGCGCCAGCAGCTTGACCCTCGGAGCCAAAAACATTCAGTACTTC
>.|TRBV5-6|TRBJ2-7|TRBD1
CASSKGTGTYEQYF
TGTGCCAGCAGCAAAGGGACAGGGACCTACGAGCAGTACTTC
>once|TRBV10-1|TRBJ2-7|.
CASSEGEALSLEQYF
TGCGCCAGCAGTGAGGGAGAAGCCCTATCTCTCGAGCAGTACTTC
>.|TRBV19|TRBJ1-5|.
CASSGLVRGNQPQHF
TGTGCCAGTAGTGGACTGGTAAGGGGCAATCAGCCCCAGCATTTT
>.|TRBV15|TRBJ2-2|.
CATSELDSHPGELFF
TGTGCCACCAGCGAGTTGGACAGTCATCCCGGGGAGCTGTTTTTT
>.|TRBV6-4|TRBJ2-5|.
CASAEEPQETQYF
TGTGCCAGCGCCGAGGAGCCCCAAGAGACCCAGTACTTC
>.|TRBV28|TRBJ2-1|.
CASQSSSHNEQFF
TGTGCCAGCCAGTCTTCTAGTCACAATGAGCAGTTCTTC
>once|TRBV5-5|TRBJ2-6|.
CASSLHYPSSGANVLTF
TGTGCCAGCAGCCTACACTATCCAAGCTCTGGGGCCAACGTCCTGACTTTC
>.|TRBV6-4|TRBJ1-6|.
CASISKRGNSPLHF
TGTGCCAGCATTTCCAAAAGAGGAAATTCACCCCTCCACTTT
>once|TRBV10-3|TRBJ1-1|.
CAISESQGSLNTEAFF
TGTGCCATCAGTGAGTCGCAGGGCAGCTTGAACACTGAAGCTTTCTTT
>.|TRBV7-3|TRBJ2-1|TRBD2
CASSLHIGLAGGEEQFF
TGTGCCAGCAGCTTACATATTGGGCTAGCGGGGGGCGAGGAGCAGTTCTTC
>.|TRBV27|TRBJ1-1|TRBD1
CASQSGQGRAEAFF
TGTGCCAGCCAAAGCGGACAGGGGCGAGCTGAAGCTTTCTTT
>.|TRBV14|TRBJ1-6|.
CASSPPPQGLGKNSPLHF
TGTGCCAGCAGCCCCCCCCCACAGGGTTTGGGGAAGAATTCACCCCTCCACTTT
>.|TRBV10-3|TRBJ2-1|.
CAIMAGRQLFF
TGTGCCATCATGGCGGGCAGGCAGCTCTTCTTC
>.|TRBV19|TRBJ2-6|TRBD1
CASSTRDRGGSAGANVLTF
TGTGCCAGTAGTACTCGGGACAGGGGAGGGTCCGCTGGGGCCAACGTCCTGACTTTC
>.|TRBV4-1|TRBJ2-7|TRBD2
CASSQASGGWDEQYF
TGCGCCAGCAGCCAGGCTAGCGGGGGGTGGGATGAGCAGTACTTC
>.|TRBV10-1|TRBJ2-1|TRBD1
CASSPGTGSSWRFF
TGCGCCAGCAGTCCCGGGACAGGGTCTTCTTGGAGGTTCTTC
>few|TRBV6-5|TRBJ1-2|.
CASSYLTGNYGYTF
TGTGCCAGCAGTTACTTGACGGGGAACTATGGCTACACCTTC
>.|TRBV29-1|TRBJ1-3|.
CSVGSGTNSGNTIYF
TGCAGCGTTGGGTCAGGGACAAACTCTGGAAACACCATATATTTT
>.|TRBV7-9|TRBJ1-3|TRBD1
CASSLRGRGGGNTIYF
TGTGCCAGCAGCTTAAGGGGGCGAGGCGGCGGAAACACCATATATTTT
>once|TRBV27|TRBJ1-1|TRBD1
CASSRRGTGAFEAFF
TGTGCCAGCAGCCGAAGGGGGACAGGGGCGTTTGAAGCTTTCTTT
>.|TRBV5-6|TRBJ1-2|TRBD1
CASSREMGQGDYGYTF
TGTGCCAGCAGCCGGGAAATGGGACAGGGGGACTATGGCTACACCTTC
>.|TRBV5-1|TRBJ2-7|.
CASSSLGREQYF
TGCGCCAGCAGCAGTCTGGGGCGCGAGCAGTACTTC
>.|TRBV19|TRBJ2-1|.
CASSAGPSSYNEQFF
TGTGCCAGTAGTGCGGGACCGAGCTCCTACAATGAGCAGTTCTTC
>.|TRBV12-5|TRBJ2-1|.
CASASGVAYNEQFF
TGTGCTAGTGCGTCGGGGGTAGCGTACAATGAGCAGTTCTTC
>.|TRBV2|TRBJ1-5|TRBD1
CASGDRGSNQPQHF
TGTGCCAGCGGGGACAGAGGTAGCAATCAGCCCCAGCATTTT
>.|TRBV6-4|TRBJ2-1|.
CASSPSWGAYNEQFF
TGTGCCAGCAGCCCGAGCTGGGGCGCCTACAATGAGCAGTTCTTC
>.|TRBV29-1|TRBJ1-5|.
CSTEHLGRGLGNQPQHF
TGCAGCACCGAGCATCTAGGAAGAGGTCTGGGCAATCAGCCCCAGCATTTT
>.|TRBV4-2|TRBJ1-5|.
CASSEGQRSNQPQHF
TGTGCCAGCTCCGAGGGACAAAGAAGCAATCAGCCCCAGCATTTT